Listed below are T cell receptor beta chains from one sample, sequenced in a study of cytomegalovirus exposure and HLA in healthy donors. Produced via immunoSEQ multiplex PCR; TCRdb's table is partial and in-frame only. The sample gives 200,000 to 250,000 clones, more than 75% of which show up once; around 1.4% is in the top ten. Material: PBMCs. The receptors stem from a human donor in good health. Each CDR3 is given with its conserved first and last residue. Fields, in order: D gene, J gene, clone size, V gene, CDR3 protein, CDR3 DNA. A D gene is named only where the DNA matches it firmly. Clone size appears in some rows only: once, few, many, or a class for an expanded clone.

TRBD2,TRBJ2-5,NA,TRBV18,CASSPQEAGGGETQYF,TGTGCCAGCTCACCACAAGAAGCGGGAGGCGGGGAGACCCAGTACTTC
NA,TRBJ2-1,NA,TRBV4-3,CASSQARYNEQFF,TGCGCCAGCAGCCAAGCGCGGTACAATGAGCAGTTCTTC
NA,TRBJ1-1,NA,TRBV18,CASSPRPGEPEAFF,TGTGCCAGCTCACCCCGCCCGGGGGAACCTGAAGCTTTCTTT
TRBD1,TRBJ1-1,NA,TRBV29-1,CSVVAGTVGLAFF,TGCAGCGTTGTAGCCGGGACAGTTGGGTTAGCTTTCTTT
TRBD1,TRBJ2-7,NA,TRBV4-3,CASSQGQGRNYEQYF,TGCGCCAGCAGCCAAGGACAGGGGAGGAACTACGAGCAGTACTTC
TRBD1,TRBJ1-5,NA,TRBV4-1,CASSQDRQGWQPQHF,TGCGCCAGCAGCCAAGATCGACAGGGTTGGCAGCCCCAGCATTTT
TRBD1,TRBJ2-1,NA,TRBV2,CASSDGDRDYNEQFF,TGTGCCAGCAGTGATGGAGACAGGGATTACAATGAGCAGTTCTTC
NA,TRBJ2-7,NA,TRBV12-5,CASGLGPGITYEQYF,TGTGCTAGTGGTTTGGGGCCAGGGATCACCTACGAGCAGTACTTC
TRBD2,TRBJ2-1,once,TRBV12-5,CASGPWGGSYNEQFF,TGTGCTAGTGGCCCTTGGGGGGGTTCGTACAATGAGCAGTTCTTC
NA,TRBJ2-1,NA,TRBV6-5,CASTQGGTSYNEQFF,TGTGCCAGCACTCAGGGCGGGACCTCCTACAATGAGCAGTTCTTC
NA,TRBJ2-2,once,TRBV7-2,CASSAGGRGNTGELFF,TGTGCCAGCAGCGCTGGGGGCAGGGGCAACACCGGGGAGCTGTTTTTT
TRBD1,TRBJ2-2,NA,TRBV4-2,CASSWGTGNTGELFF,TGTGCCAGCAGCTGGGGGACAGGGAACACCGGGGAGCTGTTTTTT
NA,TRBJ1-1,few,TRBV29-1,CSVVRRGNTEAFF,TGCAGCGTTGTTCGCAGGGGGAACACTGAAGCTTTCTTT
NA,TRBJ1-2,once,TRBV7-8,CASSHARGGVYGYTF,TGTGCCAGCAGCCACGCGCGCGGGGGGGTCTATGGCTACACCTTC
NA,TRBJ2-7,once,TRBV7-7,CASSPTPGVYEQYF,TGTGCTAGCAGCCCAACACCCGGGGTCTACGAGCAGTACTTC
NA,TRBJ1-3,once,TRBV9,CASSVTGSGNTIYF,TGTGCCAGCAGCGTAACGGGCTCTGGAAACACCATATATTTT
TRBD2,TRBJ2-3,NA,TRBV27,CASRRGKLASGRFRTDTQYF,TGTGCCAGCAGAAGGGGGAAGTTGGCTAGCGGGAGATTTCGAACAGATACGCAGTATTTT
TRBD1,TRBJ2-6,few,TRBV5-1,CASSWRDRGTSGANVLTF,TGCGCCAGCAGCTGGAGGGACAGGGGAACCTCTGGGGCCAACGTCCTGACTTTC
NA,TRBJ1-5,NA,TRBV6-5,CAAGGNNQPQHF,TGTGCCGCCGGCGGTAACAATCAGCCCCAGCATTTT
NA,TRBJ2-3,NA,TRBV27,CASTNPGSTDTQYF,TGTGCCAGCACGAATCCAGGGAGCACAGATACGCAGTATTTT
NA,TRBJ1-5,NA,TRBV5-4,CASSLRGQPQHF,TGTGCCAGCAGCTTGCGGGGGCAGCCCCAGCATTTT
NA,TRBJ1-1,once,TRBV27,CASSQGMNTEAFF,TGTGCCAGCAGTCAGGGCATGAACACTGAAGCTTTCTTT
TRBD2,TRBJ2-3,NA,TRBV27,CASSPSGTSGTDTQYF,TGTGCCAGCAGTCCAAGCGGGACTAGCGGCACAGATACGCAGTATTTT
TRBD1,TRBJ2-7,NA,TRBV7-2,CASSLTGQENYEQYF,TGTGCCAGCAGCTTAACGGGACAGGAGAACTACGAGCAGTACTTC
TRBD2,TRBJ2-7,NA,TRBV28,CASSPPSGPYEQYF,TGTGCCAGCAGTCCTCCTAGCGGACCCTACGAGCAGTACTTC
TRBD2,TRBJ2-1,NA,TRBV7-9,CASSLALTSGSDEQFF,TGTGCCAGCAGCTTAGCGCTCACTAGCGGGAGCGATGAGCAGTTCTTC
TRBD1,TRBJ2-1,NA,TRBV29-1,CSVGQGAVEQFF,TGCAGCGTCGGACAGGGGGCGGTTGAGCAGTTCTTC
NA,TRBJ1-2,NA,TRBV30,CAWSVSVSYGYTF,TGTGCCTGGAGCGTCTCGGTTAGCTATGGCTACACCTTC
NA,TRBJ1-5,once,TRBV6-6,CASSLPNQPQHF,TGTGCCAGCAGTCTACCCAATCAGCCCCAGCATTTT
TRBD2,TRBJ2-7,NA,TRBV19,CASSIGASGSYEQYF,TGTGCCAGTAGTATAGGGGCTAGCGGGAGCTACGAGCAGTACTTC
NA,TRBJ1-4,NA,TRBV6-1,CASSEHWGGTNEKLFF,TGTGCCAGCAGTGAGCATTGGGGGGGTACTAATGAAAAACTGTTTTTT
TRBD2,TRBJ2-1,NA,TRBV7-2,CASSLGTSGGNEQFF,TGTGCCAGCAGCTTAGGGACTAGCGGAGGGAATGAGCAGTTCTTC
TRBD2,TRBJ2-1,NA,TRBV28,CASSSIPSLAGHRNEQFF,TGTGCCAGCAGCTCGATTCCAAGTCTAGCGGGTCATCGGAATGAGCAGTTCTTC
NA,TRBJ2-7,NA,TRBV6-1,CASSAGSRYEQYF,TGTGCCAGCAGTGCGGGTTCGCGCTACGAGCAGTACTTC
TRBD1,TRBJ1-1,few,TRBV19,CASRPSGTDEAFF,TGTGCCAGTAGACCATCGGGGACAGATGAAGCTTTCTTT
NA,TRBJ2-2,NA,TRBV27,CASTSGWGEATGELFF,TGTGCCAGCACCTCCGGGTGGGGGGAGGCCACCGGGGAGCTGTTTTTT
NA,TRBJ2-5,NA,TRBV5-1,CASNDGGGLQETQYF,TGCGCCAGCAACGATGGGGGCGGTTTACAAGAGACCCAGTACTTC
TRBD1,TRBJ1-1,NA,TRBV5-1,CASSLTGGNTEAFF,TGCGCCAGCAGCTTAACAGGGGGGAACACTGAAGCTTTCTTT
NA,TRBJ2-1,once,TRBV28,CASSTANNEQFF,TGTGCCAGCAGTACAGCAAACAATGAGCAGTTCTTC
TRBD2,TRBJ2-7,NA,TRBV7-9,CSSRLSGRDSYEQYF,TGTTCCAGCAGGTTAAGCGGGAGGGACTCCTACGAGCAGTACTTC
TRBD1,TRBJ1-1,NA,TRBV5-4,CASSPTTGVNTEAFF,TGTGCCAGCAGCCCCACGACAGGGGTGAACACTGAAGCTTTCTTT
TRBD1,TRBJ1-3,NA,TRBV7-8,CASSQRDSSGNTIYF,TGTGCCAGCAGCCAAAGGGACAGCTCTGGAAACACCATATATTTT
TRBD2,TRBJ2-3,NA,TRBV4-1,CASNLRTSGSTDTQYF,TGCGCCAGCAACCTCAGGACTAGCGGGAGCACAGATACGCAGTATTTT
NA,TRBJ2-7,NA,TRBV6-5,CASSYSRTPSGYEQYF,TGTGCCAGCAGTTACTCGAGGACCCCTTCGGGGTACGAGCAGTACTTC
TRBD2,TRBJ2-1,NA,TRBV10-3,CAISGTSQSNEQFF,TGTGCCATCAGCGGGACTAGCCAATCGAATGAGCAGTTCTTC
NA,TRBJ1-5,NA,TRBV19,CASSADREGGQPQHF,TGTGCCAGTAGCGCAGACCGGGAGGGAGGCCAGCCCCAGCATTTT
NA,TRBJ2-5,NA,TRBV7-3,CASSLGKRGGWETQYF,TGTGCCAGCAGCTTAGGAAAACGCGGGGGCTGGGAGACCCAGTACTTC
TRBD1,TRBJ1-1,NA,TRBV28,CASSSPGGGHTEAFF,TGTGCCAGCAGCTCCCCAGGGGGCGGACATACTGAAGCTTTCTTT
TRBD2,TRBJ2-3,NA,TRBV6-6,CASSYPGLVTDTQYF,TGTGCCAGCAGTTACCCGGGACTAGTGACAGATACGCAGTATTTT
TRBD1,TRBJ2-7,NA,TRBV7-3,CASSPGTDATKQYF,TGTGCCAGCAGCCCCGGGACAGATGCTACGAAGCAGTACTTC
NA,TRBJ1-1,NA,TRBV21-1,CASRGIQGDTEAFF,TGTGCCAGCAGGGGGATCCAAGGGGACACTGAAGCTTTCTTT
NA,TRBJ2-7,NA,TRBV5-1,CASSSYAYYPPSERMGEQYF,TGCGCCAGCAGCTCCTATGCTTACTACCCGCCAAGTGAGAGAATGGGCGAGCAGTACTTC
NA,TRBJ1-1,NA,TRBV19,CASSLEGDRSEAFF,TGTGCCAGTAGCCTCGAGGGGGATCGGTCTGAAGCTTTCTTT
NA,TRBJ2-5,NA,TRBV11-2,CASSFTLGRGETQYF,TGTGCCAGCAGCTTTACCCTTGGACGGGGAGAGACCCAGTACTTC
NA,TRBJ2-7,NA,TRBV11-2,CASSSGLLSYEQYF,TGTGCCAGCAGCTCGGGACTCCTCTCCTACGAGCAGTACTTC